The rows below give T cell receptor beta chains drawn from one sample of a study of regulatory T cells in long-lasting Graves disease. TCRdb redid the calling of the multiplex PCR reads with MiXCR, one entry per CDR3 protein. Of hundreds of thousands of distinct CDR3 sequences listed, 20% were seen once; the top ten hold less than 25%. The specimen was peripheral blood mononuclear cells (PBMCs), collected when the disease was refractory, from a patient treated with antithyroid drugs. Source of these receptors: a female donor with Graves disease. Each CDR3 is given with its conserved first and last residue. Fields, in order: D gene, clone size, J gene, V gene, CDR3 length, CDR3 DNA, CDR3 protein. A D gene is named only where the DNA matches it firmly. The listing skips clone size in some rows; elsewhere it reads once, few, many or a size class.

NA | many | TRBJ2-1 | TRBV2 | 14 | TGTGCCAGCAGCGCCGGGGGCGCCTACAATGAGCAGTTCTTC | CASSAGGAYNEQFF
NA | NA | TRBJ2-7 | TRBV30 | 12 | TGTGCCTGGAGTGTATATTCCTACGAGCAGTACTTC | CAWSVYSYEQYF
NA | NA | TRBJ1-4 | TRBV28 | 15 | TGTGCCTGCAGTCCCCAGGGATATGGTAATGAAAAACTGTTTTTT | CACSPQGYGNEKLFF
NA | few | TRBJ2-7 | TRBV7-6 | 12 | TGTGCCAGCAGCTCGAACCCCTCGGAGCAGTACTTC | CASSSNPSEQYF
NA | NA | TRBJ2-7 | TRBV7-8 | 20 | TGTGCCAGCAGCTATTACAGGGAACTTGAGGAACCCACTAATATCTACGAGCAGTACTTC | CASSYYRELEEPTNIYEQYF
NA | many | TRBJ2-7 | TRBV20-1 | 11 | TGCAGTGCTGGAGGTTCGTACGAGCAGTACTTC | CSAGGSYEQYF
NA | NA | TRBJ1-6 | TRBV7-9 | 14 | TGTGCCAGCAGCTTAGAGGGTATCGGTTCACCCCTCCACTTT | CASSLEGIGSPLHF
NA | NA | TRBJ2-2 | TRBV7-2 | 15 | TGTGCCAGCAGCTTAGTGCGGGTCGGCACCGGGGAGCTGTTTTTT | CASSLVRVGTGELFF
NA | NA | TRBJ2-3 | TRBV29-1 | 11 | TGCAGCGTTGTACGGACAGATACGCAGTATTTT | CSVVRTDTQYF
NA | NA | TRBJ2-5 | TRBV19 | 13 | TGTGCCAGTAATACAGGGACCCAAGAGACCCAGTACTTC | CASNTGTQETQYF
NA | NA | TRBJ2-1 | TRBV2 | 14 | TGTGCCAGCACGGTTGGGAGTACCGGCGATGAGCAGTTCTTC | CASTVGSTGDEQFF
NA | few | TRBJ2-7 | TRBV20-1 | 13 | TGCAGTGCTATTCGGGACGGCGCCTACGAGCAGTACTTC | CSAIRDGAYEQYF
TRBD2 | many | TRBJ2-7 | TRBV7-2 | 14 | TGTGCCAGCAGCTTAGACGGGAGGGCCTACGAGCAGTACTTC | CASSLDGRAYEQYF
NA | few | TRBJ2-7 | TRBV7-2 | 15 | TGTGCCAGCAGCTTAGGGGACACCCCGGACTACGAGCAGTACTTC | CASSLGDTPDYEQYF
TRBD1 | many | TRBJ2-1 | TRBV19 | 14 | TGTGCCAGTAGTAGGGACAGTAACTACAATGAGCAGTTCTTC | CASSRDSNYNEQFF
NA | NA | TRBJ2-5 | TRBV25-1 | 14 | TGTGCCAGCAGTGACCTACAGGGACAAGAGACCCAGCACTTC | CASSDLQGQETQHF
NA | many | TRBJ1-4 | TRBV28 | 14 | TGTGCCAGCAGTGCAGGGACCGTAGATGAAAAACTGTTTTTT | CASSAGTVDEKLFF
NA | once | TRBJ2-2 | TRBV12-5 | 18 | TGTGCTAGTGGTTTGGCTGAGTTAGGTACCACGAAAAGGGGGGAGCTGTTTTTT | CASGLAELGTTKRGELFF
NA | few | TRBJ2-7 | TRBV6-2/TRBV6-3 | 15 | TGTGCCAGCAGTGAAAACAGGGAAGAGACCTGCGAGCAGTACTTC | CASSENREETCEQYF
TRBD2 | few | TRBJ2-7 | TRBV20-1 | 15 | TGCAGTGCTGCCGGGACTAGCGGGAGGGCCCGCGAGCAGTACTTC | CSAAGTSGRAREQYF
NA | NA | TRBJ1-3 | TRBV10-3 | 13 | TGTGCCATCAGCAAGACATCTGGAAACACCATATATTTT | CAISKTSGNTIYF
NA | NA | TRBJ2-1 | TRBV12-3/TRBV12-4 | 14 | TGTGCCAGCTCCCCGGTCGCGCCCCACAATGAGCAGTTCTTC | CASSPVAPHNEQFF
TRBD1 | NA | TRBJ2-3 | TRBV6-1 | 15 | TGTGCCACCACGACAGGGGGCCGAAACACAGATACGCAGTATTTT | CATTTGGRNTDTQYF
TRBD1 | few | TRBJ2-4 | TRBV29-1 | 16 | TGCAGCGTTGAAGATCTCGGGACAGGGGTCAAAAACATTCAGTACTTC | CSVEDLGTGVKNIQYF
NA | NA | TRBJ2-3 | TRBV7-2 | 12 | TGTGCCAGCAGCCCCACTGGGATACCGCAGTATTTT | CASSPTGIPQYF
TRBD2 | many | TRBJ2-5 | TRBV20-1 | 14 | TGCAGTGCTCACCATACTAGCGACCAAGAGACCCAGTACTTC | CSAHHTSDQETQYF
NA | few | TRBJ1-4 | TRBV19 | 15 | TGTGCCAGTAGTCCGCGCCCTGGGACTAATGAAAAACTGTTTTTT | CASSPRPGTNEKLFF